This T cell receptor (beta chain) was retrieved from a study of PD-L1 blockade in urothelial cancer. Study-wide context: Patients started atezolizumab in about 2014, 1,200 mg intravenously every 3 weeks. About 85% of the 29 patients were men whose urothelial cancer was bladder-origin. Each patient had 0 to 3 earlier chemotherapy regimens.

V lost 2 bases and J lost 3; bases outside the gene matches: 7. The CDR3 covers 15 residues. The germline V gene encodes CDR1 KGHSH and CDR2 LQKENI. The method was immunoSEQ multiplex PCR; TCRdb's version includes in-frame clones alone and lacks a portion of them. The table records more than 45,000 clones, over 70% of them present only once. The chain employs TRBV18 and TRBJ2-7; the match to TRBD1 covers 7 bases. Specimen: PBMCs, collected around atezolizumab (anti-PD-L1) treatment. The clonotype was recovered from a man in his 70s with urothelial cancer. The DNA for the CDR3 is TGTGCCAGCTCACCAGATGCAGGGGGAAGCTACGAGCAGTACTTC. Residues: CASSPDAGGSYEQYF.